The subject of this entry is one T cell receptor (beta chain). Its antigen is as yet unknown. The source of the sample is a study of spatial heterogeneity in lung cancer. Study summary: TCR and UMI combinations that were unique each appeared, on average, more than ten times in raw reads.

Specified time point: sample taken at primary tumor resection. The donor population consisted of about 75 patients with untreated, early-stage non-small cell lung cancer. Sequencing of whole RNA from tumor, nontumor lung or frozen PBMC involved no sorting. The V end was cut by 3 bases, the J end by 6 bases, with 13 bases between. CDR1 and CDR2 from the germline V gene are SGHRS and YFSETQ. CDR3 length equals 13 residues. Whole-study results and caveats: Tumor mutation counts were tracked by expanded intratumoral alpha and beta TCR counts.

TCRdb ran MiXCR on the 5' RACE reads and lists one entry per CDR3 protein. The sample has about 22,000 distinct CDR3 sequences, 8.8% seen once. The chain carries TRBV5-1 and TRBJ2-7; D might be TRBD2 (5 bases). The source was lung tumor tissue, collected at surgery. The TCR originated in a male donor with early-stage non-small cell lung cancer. In DNA form, the CDR3 reads TGCGCCAGCAGCTCGGTCGGGGTCGGCGAGCAGTACTTC. Protein sequence: CASSSVGVGEQYF. The variable domain in full, with the rest retrieved from reference TRBV5-1 and TRBJ2-7, is KAGVTQTPRYLIKTRGQQVTLSCSPISGHRSVSWYQQTPGQGLQFLFEYFSETQRNKGNFPGRFSGRQFSNSRSEMNVSTLELGDSALYLCASSSVGVGEQYFGPGTRLTVT.